The next 27 T cell receptor beta chains were all read from a single sample in a study of shared clonotypes between healthy human individuals. Method: immunoSEQ multiplex PCR; TCRdb's copy keeps in-frame clones and lacks some. The sample lists 600,000 to 700,000 clones; around 78% were seen once. Sample: memory CD4+ T cells sorted from blood. Subset indicated: CD45RA-negative fraction. The origin of the receptors is a woman in her twenties or thirties in good health.

V gene TRBV27 combines with J gene TRBJ2-2; possible D gene TRBD1, 6 bases. The CDR3 totals 15 residues. Trimming took off 6 bases at V and 1 base at J, with 12 bases between the two ends. Germline CDR1 is MNHEY and CDR2 is SMNVEV (reference sequence). CDR3 bases: TGTGCCAGCAGGCGAGGGGGTAAGAACACCGGGGAGCTGTTTTTT. Translated, it gives CASRRGGKNTGELFF.

The DNA for the CDR3 is TGTGCCAGCTCACCAGGACCGGCGGGAAATCAGCCCCAGCATTTT. It translates to CASSPGPAGNQPQHF. The gene calls are TRBV18 and TRBJ1-5; D unresolved. This CDR3 is 15 amino acids long. V gave up 2 bases and J gave up 4 bases, with 12 bases separating them. The germline CDR1 and CDR2 sequences are KGHSH and LQKENI. Full variable domain (missing parts from reference TRBV18 and TRBJ1-5): NAGVMQNPRHLVRRRGQEARLRCSPMKGHSHVYWYRQLPEEGLKFMVYLQKENIIDESGMPKERFSAEFPKEGPSILRIQQVVRGDSAAYFCASSPGPAGNQPQHFGDGTRLSIL.

This sequence joins TRBV5-1 and TRBJ2-1; TRBD2 agrees at 8 bases. This CDR3 region has 17 residues. The V and J ends lost 0 bases and 7 bases, in that order; junction bases with no gene match: 12. From germline, CDR1 is SGHRS and CDR2 YFSETQ. CDR3 in amino acids: CASSLGGYLAGSNEQFF. CDR3 in DNA: TGCGCCAGCAGCTTGGGGGGTTATCTAGCGGGTTCAAATGAGCAGTTCTTC.

The chain recombines TRBV28 with TRBJ2-3; 11 bases fit TRBD2. The CDR3 totals 14 residues. Germline V gene lookup returns CDR1 MDHEN and CDR2 SYDVKM. Trimming at V came to 5 bases and at J to 6 bases, leaving 4 bases not matched to a gene. CDR3 nucleotide sequence: TGTGCCAGCAGTCGTAGCGGGAGGGTGGATACGCAGTATTTT. This codes for CASSRSGRVDTQYF.

The chain is built from TRBV6-1 and TRBJ2-4; 11 bases agree with TRBD2. CDR1 and CDR2 (germline): MNHNS, SASEGT. The CDR3 loop spans 13 amino acids. Germline trimming cut 5 bases from V and 15 bases from J; bases unmatched to any gene: 9. The CDR3 loop reads CASSQTSGMEPYF. CDR3 DNA: TGTGCCAGCAGTCAGACTAGCGGGATGGAACCGTACTTC.

This clone was observed a handful of times. The genes are TRBV28 and TRBJ2-7, with D possibly being TRBD2 (6 bases). The CDR3 runs 21 residues. Trimming stripped 5 bases from V and 8 bases from J, with 40 bases between. The germline gives CDR1 MDHEN, CDR2 SYDVKM. CDR3 in amino acids: CASSGSKPLMGSTRYRGKQYF. DNA for the CDR3: TGTGCCAGCAGTGGCTCGAAGCCGTTAATGGGGTCTACCCGCTATCGGGGGAAGCAGTACTTC.

CDR3 bases: TGTGCCAGCTGGGGCGAGGGAGAGACCCAGTACTTC. This encodes CASWGEGETQYF. V gene TRBV2 combines with J gene TRBJ2-5, with D perhaps matching TRBD1 or TRBD2 (5 bases each). This CDR3 is 12 amino acids long. V was clipped by 8 bases and J by 4 bases, with 11 bases between them. In germline, CDR1 is SNHLY, CDR2 FYNNEI.

The J gene is TRBJ2-5, the V gene TRBV9; 8 bases are a match to TRBD2. The germline CDR1 and CDR2 sequences are SGDLS and YYNGEE. The CDR3 length is 17 residues. V lost 0 bases, J lost 2 bases, and 9 bases stayed unmatched. CDR3 residues: CASSVGGIAGTQETQYF. In nucleotides, the CDR3 is TGTGCCAGCAGCGTAGGAGGGATAGCGGGGACGCAAGAGACCCAGTACTTC. Full variable domain (remainder filled in from reference TRBV9 and TRBJ2-5): DSGVTQTPKHLITATGQRVTLRCSPRSGDLSVYWYQQSLDQGLQFLIQYYNGEERAKGNILERFSAQQFPDLHSELNLSSLELGDSALYFCASSVGGIAGTQETQYFGPGTRLLVL.

V gene TRBV2 combines with J gene TRBJ1-2; D unresolved. The CDR3 runs 13 residues. V was pared by 9 bases and J by 0 bases, with 11 bases between. Germline V CDR1 and CDR2: SNHLY, FYNNEI. The CDR3 here is CARGRVPNYGYTF. The CDR3 DNA is TGTGCCAGAGGACGGGTACCTAACTATGGCTACACCTTC.

This chain joins TRBV7-8 and TRBJ2-1; 14 positions match TRBD2. V lost 5 bases to trimming and J lost 5 bases; unmatched junction nucleotides: 8. From germline, CDR1 is SGHVS and CDR2 FQNEAQ. CDR3 size: 17 residues. The CDR3 DNA reads as TGTGCCAGCAGCCGAGGGACTAGCGGGAGTATCGACAATGAGCAGTTCTTC. Its protein is CASSRGTSGSIDNEQFF.

This chain links TRBV7-3 with TRBJ2-1; D possibly corresponds to TRBD2 (5 bases). Trimming took 2 bases from V and 12 from J, leaving 14 bases between them. There are 13 residues in the CDR3. CDR1 and CDR2 from the germline V gene are SGHTA and FQGTGA. Written as DNA, the CDR3 is TGTGCCAGCAGCTTACTGGGAGAACTAGGGCAGTTCTTC. Translated, it gives CASSLLGELGQFF.

The chain couples TRBV11-2 to TRBJ2-1; 8 bases line up with TRBD2. Germline CDR1 is SGHAT and CDR2 is FQNNGV. V lost 5 bases to trimming and J lost 9 bases; unmatched junction nucleotides: 9. The CDR3 contains 14 residues. The DNA of the CDR3 is TGTGCCAGCAGCGCAAGCGGGAGCTCCGTTGAGCAGTTCTTC. Its translation is CASSASGSSVEQFF.

V and J are TRBV6-1 and TRBJ2-7; D gene uncertain. Germline CDR1 reads MNHNS; CDR2 reads SASEGT. The CDR3 is 13 residues long. V lost 3 bases, J lost 4 bases, and 10 bases lay in between. In DNA, the CDR3 is TGTGCCAGCAGTGACCCGACATCATACGAGCAGTACTTC. This encodes CASSDPTSYEQYF.

The CDR3 is CASSFPSGETQYF. CDR3 DNA: TGTGCCAGCAGCTTCCCTAGCGGGGAGACCCAGTACTTC. This chain links TRBV11-2 with TRBJ2-5; TRBD2 matches 8 bases. After removal of 3 bases from V and 5 bases from J, the junction contained 2 bases not matched to a gene. Germline CDR1 and CDR2: SGHAT and FQNNGV. The CDR3 covers 13 residues.

The genes are TRBV28 and TRBJ2-1; D is possibly TRBD2 (5 bases). CDR3 length equals 15 residues. Per germline, CDR1 MDHEN and CDR2 SYDVKM. The V and J ends lost 4 bases and 5 bases respectively, with 15 bases between them. As DNA, the CDR3 is TGTGCCAGCAGTTCCCCCGGCGGGCGGAACAATGAGCAGTTCTTC. Translation gives CASSSPGGRNNEQFF.

The chain carries TRBV30 and TRBJ1-1, with D uncertain. V lost 0 bases and J 3 bases, leaving 11 bases between the germline ends. This CDR3 has 14 residues. In germline, CDR1 is GTSNPN, CDR2 SVGIG (reference sequence). In DNA, the CDR3 is TGTGCCTGGAGTGTATCGGCAGACTACACTGAAGCTTTCTTT. Translating gives CAWSVSADYTEAFF.

The V call is TRBV28, the J call TRBJ1-4; possible D gene TRBD1, 5 bases. V dropped 4 bases and J dropped 4 bases, with 13 bases sitting between them. CDR1 and CDR2 from the germline V gene are MDHEN and SYDVKM. This CDR3 region has 15 residues. CDR3 amino acids: CASSSGDGVNEKLFF. The CDR3 DNA reads TGTGCCAGCAGTTCCGGGGACGGAGTTAATGAAAAACTGTTTTTT.

This clone was recorded once. Since a far larger clone is one base different, this is likely a read error. V gene TRBV7-9 combines with J gene TRBJ2-1; perhaps TRBD2 as D (6 bases). Trimming took off 3 bases at V and 5 bases at J, with 8 bases between the two ends. Germline loops: CDR1 SEHNR, CDR2 FQNEAQ (reference sequence). The CDR3 runs to 13 residues. The CDR3, as DNA: TGTGCCAGCAGCTTCCAGCGGGACAATGAGCAGTTCTTC. This gives the protein CASSFQRDNEQFF.

This clone appeared many times. The chain employs TRBV18 and TRBJ1-1; perhaps TRBD1 as D (5 bases). Germline assignment: CDR1 KGHSH and CDR2 LQKENI. The CDR3 sequence is 13 residues long. V was shortened by 2 bases and J by 4 bases, with 8 bases between the two germline ends. The CDR3 bases are TGTGCCAGCTCACCATCAGGGACCACTGAAGCTTTCTTT. Amino acid sequence: CASSPSGTTEAFF.

V and J are TRBV10-3 and TRBJ1-3, with TRBD1 as a possible D gene (5 bases). Per germline, CDR1 ENHRY and CDR2 SYGVKD. The length of the CDR3 is 16 residues. V was clipped by 8 bases and J by 0 bases, with 17 bases between them. The DNA for the CDR3 is TGTGCCATCGGGTCAGGGAACCAATTCTCTGGAAACACCATATATTTT. This sequence encodes CAIGSGNQFSGNTIYF.

The chain has TRBV5-1 and TRBJ2-5; D is unresolved. Germline loops: CDR1 SGHRS, CDR2 YFSETQ. The V and J ends lost 4 bases and 5 bases respectively, with 12 bases between them. The CDR3 runs to 13 residues. The CDR3 sequence is CASSPSAEETQYF. The CDR3 nucleotides read TGCGCCAGCAGCCCCTCGGCTGAGGAGACCCAGTACTTC.

The chain recombines TRBV4-1 with TRBJ1-5; unclear D gene. Per the germline V gene, CDR1 is MGHRA and CDR2 is YSYEKL. CDR3 size: 13 residues. V dropped 2 bases and J dropped 3 bases, with 5 bases sitting between them. DNA of the CDR3: TGCGCCAGCAGCCAATCGGACAATCAGCCCCAGCATTTT. Protein: CASSQSDNQPQHF.

Turning to this clone: This CDR3 is also generated by other DNA sequences in the sample. The rearrangement uses TRBV6-6 and TRBJ1-4; 9 bases line up with TRBD1. The germline CDR1 and CDR2 sequences are MNHNY and SVGAGI (reference sequence). The trim removed 5 bases at V and 4 bases at J, leaving 2 bases unmatched. The CDR3 covers 14 residues. Here the CDR3 reads CASSPGQGNEKLFF. DNA of the CDR3: TGTGCCAGCAGTCCGGGACAGGGTAATGAAAAACTGTTTTTT.

V usage is TRBV5-6 and J usage is TRBJ2-5, with TRBD2 matching over 12 bases. The end of the DNA fits TRBJ2-7 better, so the J call may be wrong. Germline V gives CDR1 SGHDT, CDR2 YYEEEE. This CDR3 is 15 amino acids long. The CDR3 region has the DNA TGTGCCAGCAGCTTGGTTCTAGCGGGAGGGATCGAGCAGTACTTC. Its protein product is CASSLVLAGGIEQYF.

The sample holds a few counts of this clone. The CDR3 region is CASKAMGNTIYF. CDR3 DNA: TGTGCCAGCAAAGCTATGGGAAACACCATATATTTT. The chain uses TRBV2 and TRBJ1-3; D ambiguous. V lost 7 bases to trimming and J lost 4 bases, with 8 bases between them. The germline V gene has CDR1 SNHLY and CDR2 FYNNEI. The CDR3 consists of 12 residues.

This chain connects TRBV5-1 to TRBJ2-7, with 10 bases lining up with TRBD1. Germline V gene lookup returns CDR1 SGHRS and CDR2 YFSETQ. The ends lost 3 bases at V and 5 bases at J; junction bases unmatched: 5. The CDR3 totals 14 residues. The CDR3 here is CASSSSGTGDEQYF. In nucleotides, the CDR3 is TGCGCCAGCAGCTCCTCCGGGACAGGGGACGAGCAGTACTTC.

J is TRBJ2-7 and V is TRBV4-2; 7 positions match TRBD2. Germline values: CDR1 LGHNA, CDR2 YNFKEQ. After removal of 0 bases from V and 4 bases from J, the junction contained 6 bases not matched to a gene. CDR3 length equals 15 residues. The CDR3 loop reads CASSQDRRERYEQYF. Written as DNA, the CDR3 is TGTGCCAGCAGCCAAGATAGGCGGGAGAGGTACGAGCAGTACTTC.